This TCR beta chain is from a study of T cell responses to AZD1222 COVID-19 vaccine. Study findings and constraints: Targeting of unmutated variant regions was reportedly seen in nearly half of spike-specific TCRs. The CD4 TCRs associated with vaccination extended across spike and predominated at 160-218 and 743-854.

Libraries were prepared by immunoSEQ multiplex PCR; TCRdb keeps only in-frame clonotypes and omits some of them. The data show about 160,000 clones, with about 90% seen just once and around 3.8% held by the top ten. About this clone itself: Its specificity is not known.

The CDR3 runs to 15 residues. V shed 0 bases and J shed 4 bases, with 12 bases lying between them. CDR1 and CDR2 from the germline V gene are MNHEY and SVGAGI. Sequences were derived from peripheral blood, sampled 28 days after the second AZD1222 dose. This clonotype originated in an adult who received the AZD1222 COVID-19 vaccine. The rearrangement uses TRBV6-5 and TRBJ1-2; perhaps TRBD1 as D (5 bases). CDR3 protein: CASSYSTGRGYGYTF. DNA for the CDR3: TGTGCCAGCAGTTACTCGACGGGACGCGGCTATGGCTACACCTTC.